This entry is about one TCR beta chain. Antigen unknown. The data were obtained in a study of OX40 agonist ivuxolimab in advanced cancers. Overall study results and limits: Researchers report that CD8+ T cells had, on average, more expanded clones than CD4+.

Repertoires were generated with immunoSEQ multiplex PCR, while TCRdb's copy carries only in-frame clones and drops some. This sample carries approximately 58,000 clones, roughly 84% of them seen once, and the ten largest clones take roughly 4.8%. CDR3 length: 16 amino acids. Germline V lookup: CDR1 LGHNA, CDR2 YSLEER. V was clipped by 0 bases and J by 0 bases, with 11 bases between them. The sequencing used CD4+ or CD8+ T cells sorted from blood, collected in a trial of the OX40 agonist ivuxolimab. The chain is built from TRBV4-3 and TRBJ1-1; no clear D. This receptor was identified in an adult with an advanced solid tumor such as melanoma, head and neck, liver or kidney cancer. CDR3 sequence (DNA): TGCGCCAGCAGCCAAGAAGCTACAGTATTGAACACTGAAGCTTTCTTT. This sequence encodes CASSQEATVLNTEAFF.